This T cell receptor (beta chain) derives from a study of T cell responses to AZD1222 COVID-19 vaccine. Trimming removed 1 base at V and 5 bases at J, with 6 bases between. Germline assignment: CDR1 SGHRS and CDR2 YFSETQ. This CDR3 spans 13 amino acids. A note on this clone: Its target is unknown.

Study-level findings and limits: Vaccine-related CD4 TCRs covered spike, predominating at 160-218 and 743-854. Recipients of AZD1222 seropositive at baseline numbered only 5 to 7. Mostly white British, mostly female donors; authors suggested clonal diversity may be underestimated.

TCRdb keeps only in-frame clones here, not all; method: immunoSEQ multiplex PCR. The sample shows 250,000 to 300,000 clones, around 93% of them seen only once. Sequences were derived from peripheral blood, sampled 28 days after the second AZD1222 dose. The sequence came from an adult who received the AZD1222 COVID-19 vaccine. The genes are TRBV5-1 and TRBJ1-4; D is undetermined. CDR3 nucleotides: TGCGCCAGCAGCTTGACTAAGAATGAAAAACTGTTTTTT. As protein: CASSLTKNEKLFF.